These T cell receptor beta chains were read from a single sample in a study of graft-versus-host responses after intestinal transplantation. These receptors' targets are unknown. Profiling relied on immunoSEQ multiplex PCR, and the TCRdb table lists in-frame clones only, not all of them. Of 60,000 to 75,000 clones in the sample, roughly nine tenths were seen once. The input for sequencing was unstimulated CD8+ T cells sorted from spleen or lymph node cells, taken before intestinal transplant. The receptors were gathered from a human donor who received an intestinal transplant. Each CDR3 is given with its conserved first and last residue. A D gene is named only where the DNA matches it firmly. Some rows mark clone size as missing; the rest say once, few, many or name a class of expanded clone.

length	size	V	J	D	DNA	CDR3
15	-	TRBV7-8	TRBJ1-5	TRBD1	TGTGCCAGCAGCCAGGGGGCAGGTAGCAATCAGCCCCAGCATTTT	CASSQGAGSNQPQHF
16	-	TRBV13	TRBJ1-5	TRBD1	TGTGCCAGCAGCTCGCGGGGACAGGGATACAATCAGCCCCAGCATTTT	CASSSRGQGYNQPQHF
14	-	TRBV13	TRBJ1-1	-	TGTGCCAGCACCACCCTGGGGGGGAACACTGAAGCTTTCTTT	CASTTLGGNTEAFF
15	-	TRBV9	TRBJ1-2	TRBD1	TGTGCCAGCAGCAAGGGGGGACAGGGGGACTATGGCTACACCTTC	CASSKGGQGDYGYTF
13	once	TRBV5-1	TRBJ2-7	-	TGCGCCAGCACGGACATCAGTTCCTACGAGCAGTACTTC	CASTDISSYEQYF
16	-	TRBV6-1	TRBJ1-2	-	TGTGCCAGCAGTGACAAATGGTTACCGGGAAACTATGGCTACACCTTC	CASSDKWLPGNYGYTF
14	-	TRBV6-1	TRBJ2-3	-	TGTGCCAGCAGTGAAACGGCTGAGCGAGATACGCAGTATTTT	CASSETAERDTQYF
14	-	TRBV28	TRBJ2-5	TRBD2	TGTGCCAGCAGCCTCCGGGGGGTCGCAGAGACCCAGTACTTC	CASSLRGVAETQYF
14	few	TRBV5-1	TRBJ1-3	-	TGCGCCAGCCCAGGACTCTTCTCTGGAAACACCATATATTTT	CASPGLFSGNTIYF
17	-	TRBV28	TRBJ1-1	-	TGTGCCAGCAGTTTTAGTCTAACAGGGTCTGTGGGCACTGAAGCTTTCTTT	CASSFSLTGSVGTEAFF
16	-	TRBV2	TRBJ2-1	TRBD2	TGTGCCAGCAGTGTAGGAGCGGGAGGCTCCTACAATGAGCAGTTCTTC	CASSVGAGGSYNEQFF
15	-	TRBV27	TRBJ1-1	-	TGTGCCAGCAGGCCAGAGACAGGTGGGAACACTGAAGCTTTCTTT	CASRPETGGNTEAFF
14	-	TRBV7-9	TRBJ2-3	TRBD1	TGTGCCAGCACCCGAGGACAGGGGGGAGATACGCAGTATTTT	CASTRGQGGDTQYF
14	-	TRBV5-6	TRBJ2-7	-	TGTGCCAGCAGCTTGGGGACTTTAACCTACGAGCAGTACTTC	CASSLGTLTYEQYF
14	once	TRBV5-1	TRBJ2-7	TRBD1	TGCGCCAGCAGCCCGGGACAGGGGGCTTGGGAGCAGTACTTC	CASSPGQGAWEQYF
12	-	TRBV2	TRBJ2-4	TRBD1	TGTGCCAGCAGTAGCCGGGACAGCAGACAGTACTTC	CASSSRDSRQYF
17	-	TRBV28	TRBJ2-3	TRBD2	TGTGCCAGCAGTTTCCTAGCGGGAGGGATTTCCACAGATACGCAGTATTTT	CASSFLAGGISTDTQYF
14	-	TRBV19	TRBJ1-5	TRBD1	TGTGCCAGTAGTATGACAGGGTGGGATCAGCCCCAGCATTTT	CASSMTGWDQPQHF
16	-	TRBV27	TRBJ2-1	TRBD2	TGTGCCAGCAGTACAGGGACTAGCGGGAGGGTCAATGAGCAGTTCTTC	CASSTGTSGRVNEQFF
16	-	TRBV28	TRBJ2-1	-	TGTGCCAGCAGTTTCGTCCTCCAGCGCTCCTACAATGAGCAGTTCTTC	CASSFVLQRSYNEQFF
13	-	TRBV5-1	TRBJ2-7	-	TGCGCCAGCAGCTTGGCTAGGTACTACGAGCAGTACTTC	CASSLARYYEQYF
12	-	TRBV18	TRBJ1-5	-	TGTGCCAGCTCACCACTCGGTCAACCCCAGCATTTT	CASSPLGQPQHF
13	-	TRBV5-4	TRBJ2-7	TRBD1	TGTGCCAGCAGTACTACAGGGGGCAACGAGCAGTACTTC	CASSTTGGNEQYF
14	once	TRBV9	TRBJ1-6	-	TGTGCCAGCAGCCCGGGAGGGGTTAATTCACCCCTCCACTTT	CASSPGGVNSPLHF
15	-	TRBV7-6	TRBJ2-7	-	TGTGCCAGCAGCTTAGATACTACGGGTGAATACGAGCAGTACTTC	CASSLDTTGEYEQYF
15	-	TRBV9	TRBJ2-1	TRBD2	TGTGCCAGCAGCGTACTAGCGGACTCCTACAATGAGCAGTTCTTC	CASSVLADSYNEQFF
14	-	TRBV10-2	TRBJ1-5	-	TGCGCCAGCAAGACAACCGGAATTAATCAGCCCCAGCATTTT	CASKTTGINQPQHF
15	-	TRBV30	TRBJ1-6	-	TGTGCCTGGAGTGTATTGGGACTCTATAATTCACCCCTCCACTTT	CAWSVLGLYNSPLHF
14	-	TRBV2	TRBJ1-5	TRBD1	TGTGCCAGCAGTGAGGTCCAGGGGGGTCAGCCCCAGCATTTT	CASSEVQGGQPQHF
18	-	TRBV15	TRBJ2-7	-	TGTGCCACCAGCAGAGACCTCTTAAGGAGGGGCCTTTCCTACGAGCAGTACTTC	CATSRDLLRRGLSYEQYF
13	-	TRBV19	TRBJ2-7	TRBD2	TGTGCCAGTAGCCTAGCGGGGGCGTACGAGCAGTACTTC	CASSLAGAYEQYF
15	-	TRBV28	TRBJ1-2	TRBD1	TGTGCCAGCAGGGACTCAGGGGGCTCTTCCTATGGCTACACCTTC	CASRDSGGSSYGYTF
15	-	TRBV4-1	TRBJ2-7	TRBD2	TGCGCCAGCAGCCAGGGACTAGCGGGGGATCACGAGCAGTACTTC	CASSQGLAGDHEQYF
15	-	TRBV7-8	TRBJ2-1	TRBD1	TGTGCCAGCAGCCTCGGACAGGGCGCGGGCCATGAGCAGTTCTTC	CASSLGQGAGHEQFF
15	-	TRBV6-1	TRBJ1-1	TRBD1	TGTGCCAGCAGTGAGAGACAGGGGGGCGGCACTGAAGCTTTCTTT	CASSERQGGGTEAFF
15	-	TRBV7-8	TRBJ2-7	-	TGTGCCAGCAGCTTAGGTGGCGGGACGAGCTACGAGCAGTACTTC	CASSLGGGTSYEQYF
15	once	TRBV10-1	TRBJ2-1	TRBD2	TGCGCCAGCAGTGACTCCGGGAGGGGACGACTCCCCCAGTTCTTC	CASSDSGRGRLPQFF
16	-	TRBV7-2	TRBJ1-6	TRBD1	TGTGCCAGCAGCGACAGGGACAGTTTATTAAATTCACCCCTCCACTTT	CASSDRDSLLNSPLHF
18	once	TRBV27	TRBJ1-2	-	TGTGCCAGCAGTCCAGTAGGGGGGGAAATGACATACGCCGATGGCTACACCTTC	CASSPVGGEMTYADGYTF
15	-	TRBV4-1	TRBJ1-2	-	TGCGCCAGCAGCCAAGATAATACAGGGAACTATGGCTACACCTTC	CASSQDNTGNYGYTF
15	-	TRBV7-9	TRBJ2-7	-	TGTGCCAGCAGCTCTAGTGGGACTGAGACCTACGAGCAGTACTTC	CASSSSGTETYEQYF
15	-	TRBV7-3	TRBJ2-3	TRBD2	TGTGCCAGCAGACTGACTAGCGGTAGCACAGATACGCAGTATTTT	CASRLTSGSTDTQYF